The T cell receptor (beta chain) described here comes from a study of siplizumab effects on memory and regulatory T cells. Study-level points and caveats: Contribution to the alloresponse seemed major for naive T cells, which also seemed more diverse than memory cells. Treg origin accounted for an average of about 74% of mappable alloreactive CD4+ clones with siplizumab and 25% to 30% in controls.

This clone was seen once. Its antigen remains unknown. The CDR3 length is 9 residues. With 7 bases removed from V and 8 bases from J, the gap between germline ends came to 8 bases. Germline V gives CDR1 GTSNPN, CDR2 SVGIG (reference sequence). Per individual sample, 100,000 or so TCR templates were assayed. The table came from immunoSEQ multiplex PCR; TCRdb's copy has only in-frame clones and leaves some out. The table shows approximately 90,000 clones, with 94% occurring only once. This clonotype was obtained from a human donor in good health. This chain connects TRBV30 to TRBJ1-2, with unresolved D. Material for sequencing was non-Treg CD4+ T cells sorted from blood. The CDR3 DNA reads TGTGCCTACCAGGAGGGCTACACCTTC. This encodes CAYQEGYTF.